The present entry profiles one TCR beta chain with its context. This sample was taken from a study of cytomegalovirus exposure and HLA in healthy donors. CDR1 is MNHNS and CDR2 is SASEGT in the germline V gene. The CDR3 totals 14 residues. V was clipped by 2 bases and J by 5 bases, with 10 bases between them. 13 Jbeta primers and 60 Vbeta primers were used for the PCR. The method was immunoSEQ multiplex PCR; TCRdb's version includes in-frame clones alone and lacks a portion of them. The sample shows about 160,000 clones, about 79% of them seen only once. Specimen: PBMCs. The chain combines TRBV6-1 with TRBJ1-3; D is unclear. This receptor was identified in a woman between 50 and 59 years old in good health and CMV-seropositive. CDR3 in amino acids: CASSESGSRNTIYF. Here the CDR3 DNA reads TGTGCCAGCAGTGAATCCGGTTCTAGAAACACCATATATTTT.